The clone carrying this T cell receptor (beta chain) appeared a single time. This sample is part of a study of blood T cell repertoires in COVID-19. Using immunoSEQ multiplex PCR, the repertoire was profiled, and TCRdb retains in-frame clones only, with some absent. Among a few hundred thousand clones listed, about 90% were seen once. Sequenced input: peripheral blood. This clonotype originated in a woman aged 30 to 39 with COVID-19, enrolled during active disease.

The CDR3 loop reads CAWSVTSNQPQHF. The CDR3 DNA follows: TGTGCCTGGAGTGTTACAAGCAATCAGCCCCAGCATTTT. The chain employs TRBV30 and TRBJ1-5; D unclear. Germline V gene sequence: CDR1 GTSNPN, CDR2 SVGIG (reference sequence). Trimming took 0 bases from V and 1 from J, leaving 4 bases between them. The CDR3 is 13 residues long.